This T cell receptor (beta chain) was found in a study of human T cells and chemical hapten exposure. V was pared by 1 base and J by 4 bases, with 12 bases between. The CDR3 length is 15 residues. Per the germline V gene, CDR1 is SGHVS and CDR2 is FQNEAQ. A single record per CDR3 protein comes from TCRdb applying MiXCR to the RACE reads. Of 300,000 to 400,000 distinct CDR3 sequences listed, 4% to 6% are singletons. This clonotype has at least ten counts. Time point described: pre-sensitization, week 0. Treatment described: therapeutic diphenylcyclopropenone sensitization with weekly scalp DPC. The origin of this receptor is a woman aged 45 to 65 with alopecia areata. Some clones in this sample may be carry-over from other donors' samples. This chain connects TRBV7-8 to TRBJ2-3; possible D gene TRBD2, 6 bases. The specimen comprised whole blood, sampled in connection with sensitization to the hapten diphenylcyclopropenone (DPC). DNA of the CDR3: TGTGCCAGCAGCTTAGTCTTCGGGAGCGCAGATACGCAGTATTTT. As protein: CASSLVFGSADTQYF.